The entry below gives a single T cell receptor (beta chain) sequence along with its context. The length of the CDR3 is 13 residues. CDR1 and CDR2 from the germline V gene are SNHLY and FYNNEI. J was trimmed by 0 bases and V by 6 bases; bases with no gene match: 1. This sample was taken from a study of blood T cell repertoires in COVID-19. Study in general: The United States, Italy and Spain were the sources of the acute and convalescent COVID-19 samples. The cDNA or gDNA used as material had been derived from T cells, B-cell-depleted T cells, or PBMCs.

Original handling: Nucleated cell number was recorded as an estimate derived from reference gene primer amplification. Data came from immunoSEQ multiplex PCR; TCRdb stores just in-frame clones and leaves some out. That table gives V, J and clone size, and the DNA gave D and trimming. The sample has tens of thousands of clones, around 91% seen once. Sequenced sample: peripheral blood. The receptor's source is a human donor in a cohort sampled during active COVID-19. The chain couples TRBV2 to TRBJ1-1; 7 nucleotides agree with TRBD1. CDR3 bases: TGTGCCAGCAGGGGACAGTTGAACACTGAAGCTTTCTTT. Translation: CASRGQLNTEAFF.